The rows below give T cell receptor beta chains drawn from one sample of a study of T cell responses to AZD1222 COVID-19 vaccine. The assay was immunoSEQ multiplex PCR, and TCRdb's table has in-frame clones only and misses some. Among around 80,000 clones listed, nearly 90% were seen once. The input for sequencing was peripheral blood, taken 28 days after the second AZD1222 dose. The receptors were gathered from an adult who received the AZD1222 COVID-19 vaccine. CDR3s include the opening cysteine and the closing phenylalanine or tryptophan. A D gene is named only where the DNA matches it firmly. For some rows the clone size is stated as once, few or many, or as a class when expanded; others skip it.

>NA|TRBJ2-5|NA|TRBV24-1
CATSEAGTVESGTQYF
TGTGCCACCAGTGAGGCCGGGACCGTAGAAAGTGGGACCCAGTACTTC
>few|TRBJ1-1|NA|TRBV7-9
CASSLGARIGAFF
TGTGCCAGCAGCTTAGGAGCCCGTATAGGAGCTTTCTTT
>once|TRBJ1-5|TRBD1|TRBV19
CASTWAGGSHQPQHF
TGTGCCAGCACGTGGGCAGGGGGTAGTCATCAGCCCCAGCATTTT
>NA|TRBJ2-1|NA|TRBV5-1
CASTLGQTYNEQFF
TGCGCCAGCACCCTGGGGCAGACCTACAATGAGCAGTTCTTC
>few|TRBJ1-2|NA|TRBV6-5
CASSYLDRESYGYTF
TGTGCCAGCAGTTACCTGGACAGAGAAAGCTATGGCTACACCTTC
>few|TRBJ1-1|NA|TRBV29-1
CSAGVVSDTEAFF
TGCAGCGCAGGGGTAGTCTCGGACACTGAAGCTTTCTTT
>few|TRBJ2-7|NA|TRBV5-1
CASSLYPMGEQYF
TGCGCCAGCAGCTTGTACCCTATGGGTGAGCAGTACTTC
>NA|TRBJ1-2|TRBD1|TRBV10-3
CAMGATGVPGYTF
TGTGCCATGGGGGCAACAGGGGTGCCCGGCTACACCTTC
>NA|TRBJ2-7|TRBD2|TRBV6-5
CASSYYVSGRGEQYF
TGTGCCAGCAGTTACTACGTTAGCGGGAGAGGCGAGCAGTACTTC
>NA|TRBJ1-4|NA|TRBV12-3/TRBV12-4
CASRRQENEKLFF
TGTGCCAGCAGGCGACAGGAGAATGAAAAACTGTTTTTT
>NA|TRBJ1-2|NA|TRBV18
CASSPQGVGYTF
TGTGCCAGCTCACCACAGGGGGTTGGCTACACCTTC
>once|TRBJ2-5|NA|TRBV7-2
CASSPLSGFQETQYF
TGTGCCAGCAGCCCCCTTAGCGGATTCCAAGAGACCCAGTACTTC
>NA|TRBJ1-1|NA|TRBV6-4
CASSAGSNTEAFF
TGTGCCAGCAGTGCGGGGTCGAACACTGAAGCTTTCTTT
>NA|TRBJ1-4|NA|TRBV5-1
CASSLEGGEKLFF
TGCGCCAGCAGCTTGGAGGGGGGTGAAAAACTGTTTTTT
>NA|TRBJ2-5|TRBD2|TRBV27
CASSSGLAGTMTQYF
TGTGCCAGCAGTTCGGGACTAGCGGGAACAATGACCCAGTACTTC
>NA|TRBJ2-5|NA|TRBV3-1/TRBV3-2
CASSRDHLGGGETQYF
TGTGCCAGCAGCCGCGATCATCTAGGGGGGGGAGAGACCCAGTACTTC
>NA|TRBJ2-2|NA|TRBV18
CASSLLSGTLNTGELFF
TGTGCCAGCTCACTACTTTCGGGGACACTGAACACCGGGGAGCTGTTTTTT
>NA|TRBJ2-2|NA|TRBV5-1
CASTQYSRNTGELFF
TGCGCCAGCACCCAATATTCAAGGAACACCGGGGAGCTGTTTTTT
>NA|TRBJ2-3|NA|TRBV24-1
CATSDQRGADTQYF
TGTGCCACCAGTGACCAAAGAGGGGCAGATACGCAGTATTTT
>NA|TRBJ1-4|NA|TRBV9
CASSVDGGGRSNEKLFF
TGTGCCAGCAGCGTCGACGGAGGGGGGAGGTCTAATGAAAAACTGTTTTTT
>NA|TRBJ2-1|TRBD2|TRBV11-2
CASSRLGGSGSYNEQFF
TGTGCCAGCAGCCGCCTGGGGGGGAGTGGCTCCTACAATGAGCAGTTCTTC
>NA|TRBJ1-2|NA|TRBV27
CASSSGTYVGYTF
TGTGCCAGCAGTTCCGGGACGTACGTGGGCTACACCTTC
>once|TRBJ2-3|TRBD2|TRBV3-1/TRBV3-2
CASSGRTSGRRKSDTQYF
TGTGCCAGCAGCGGTCGGACTAGCGGGAGGCGAAAGTCAGATACGCAGTATTTT
>NA|TRBJ2-3|NA|TRBV30
CAFYRRGVADTQYF
TGTGCCTTCTACAGGAGGGGTGTGGCAGATACGCAGTATTTT
>NA|TRBJ1-5|NA|TRBV16
CASSRIRYGNQPQHF
TGTGCCAGCAGTCGTATAAGATATGGAAATCAGCCCCAGCATTTT
>NA|TRBJ2-7|TRBD2|TRBV2
CASSSGTMNYEQYF
TGTGCCAGCAGCTCCGGGACTATGAACTACGAGCAGTACTTC
>NA|TRBJ2-7|TRBD1|TRBV6-5
CASRDRAIDYEQYF
TGTGCCAGCAGGGACAGGGCTATCGACTACGAGCAGTACTTC
>few|TRBJ1-1|NA|TRBV30
CAWKANTEAFF
TGTGCCTGGAAGGCGAACACTGAAGCTTTCTTT
>NA|TRBJ2-1|NA|TRBV28
CASKSRGRSVNEQFF
TGTGCCAGCAAATCTAGGGGGAGATCTGTCAATGAGCAGTTCTTC
>NA|TRBJ1-5|NA|TRBV18
CASSPRPRESNQPQHF
TGTGCCAGCTCACCACGTCCCAGGGAGAGCAATCAGCCCCAGCATTTT
>NA|TRBJ2-5|NA|TRBV18
CASSLSQGRQETQYF
TGTGCCAGCTCACTTTCTCAAGGGAGGCAAGAGACCCAGTACTTC
>NA|TRBJ1-5|NA|TRBV10-3
CAISEGIGNQPQHF
TGTGCCATCAGTGAGGGAATCGGCAATCAGCCCCAGCATTTT
>NA|TRBJ2-1|NA|TRBV24-1
CATSDGGNPGNEQFF
TGTGCCACCAGTGATGGCGGGAACCCCGGGAATGAGCAGTTCTTC
>once|TRBJ1-2|NA|TRBV9
CASSPTGLEGYTF
TGTGCCAGCAGCCCGACAGGACTTGAGGGCTACACCTTC
>NA|TRBJ2-3|NA|TRBV19
CASSIFGTSTDTQYF
TGTGCCAGTAGTATCTTCGGGACTAGCACAGATACGCAGTATTTT
>NA|TRBJ2-1|NA|TRBV11-2
CASSLGGLDEQFF
TGTGCCAGCAGCTTAGGGGGTTTGGATGAGCAGTTCTTC
>few|TRBJ2-7|NA|TRBV25-1
CASTTGGGSYEQYF
TGTGCCAGCACGACAGGTGGCGGGTCCTACGAGCAGTACTTC
>NA|TRBJ2-5|NA|TRBV7-2
CASSPAGQETQYF
TGTGCCAGCAGCCCCGCGGGCCAAGAGACCCAGTACTTC
>NA|TRBJ1-5|NA|TRBV19
CASSIGGGGNQPQHF
TGTGCCAGTAGTATCGGGGGCGGGGGCAATCAGCCCCAGCATTTT
>NA|TRBJ2-2|NA|TRBV3-1/TRBV3-2
CASSQAPTTSNTGELFF
TGTGCCAGCAGCCAAGCCCCGACAACCTCGAACACCGGGGAGCTGTTTTTT
>few|TRBJ2-7|TRBD2|TRBV4-1
CASSQAPGLAPYEQYF
TGCGCCAGCAGCCAGGCTCCGGGACTAGCGCCCTACGAGCAGTACTTC